This record concerns one T cell receptor (beta chain) sequence. The record originates from a study of blood T cell repertoires in COVID-19. Trimming left V 2 bases short and J 5 bases short, with 9 bases between. Germline loops: CDR1 SGHTA, CDR2 FQGNSA. This CDR3 has 13 residues. The data were produced by immunoSEQ multiplex PCR, yet TCRdb's version contains in-frame clones alone and is incomplete. There are under 300,000 clones in the sample; roughly nine tenths occur only once, and 2.4% lies in the top ten. Participants' reported clinical history set cohort assignment. This chain joins TRBV7-2 and TRBJ2-5, with D perhaps TRBD1 (5 bases). The receptor's source is a woman between 18 and 29 years old who had recovered from COVID-19. Material for sequencing was PBMCs or T cells enriched from blood (not recorded which). Here the CDR3 DNA reads TGTGCCAGCAGCTTACTCAGGGTGGAGACCCAGTACTTC. This gives the protein CASSLLRVETQYF.